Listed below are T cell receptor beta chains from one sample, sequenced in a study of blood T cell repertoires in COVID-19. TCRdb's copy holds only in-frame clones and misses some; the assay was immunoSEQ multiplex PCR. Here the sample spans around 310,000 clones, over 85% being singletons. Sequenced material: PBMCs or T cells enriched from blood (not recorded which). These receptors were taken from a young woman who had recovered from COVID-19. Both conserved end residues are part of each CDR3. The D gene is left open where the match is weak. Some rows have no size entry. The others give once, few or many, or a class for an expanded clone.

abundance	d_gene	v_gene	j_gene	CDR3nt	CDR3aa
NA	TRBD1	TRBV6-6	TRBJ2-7	TGTGCCAGCAGTTTTTCGGGACAGCTCTACGAGCAGTACTTC	CASSFSGQLYEQYF
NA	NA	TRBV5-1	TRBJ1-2	TGCGCCAGCAGCCCCTCGGTAGCGACTAACTATGGCTACACCTTC	CASSPSVATNYGYTF
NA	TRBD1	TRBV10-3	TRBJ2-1	TGTGCCATCACCGGACAGGAGAACAACAATGAGCAGTTCTTC	CAITGQENNNEQFF
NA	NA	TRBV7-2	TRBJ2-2	TGTGCCAGCAGCCCCCGCTTCCAAAACTATCCCGGGGAGCTGTTTTTT	CASSPRFQNYPGELFF
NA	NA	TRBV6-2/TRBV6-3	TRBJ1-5	TGTGCCAGCAGCAGACAGTACAATCAGCCCCAGCATTTT	CASSRQYNQPQHF
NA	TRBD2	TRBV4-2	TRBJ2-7	TGTGCCAGCAGCCGGCCCCGGGCTAGCGGCTACGAGCAGTACTTC	CASSRPRASGYEQYF
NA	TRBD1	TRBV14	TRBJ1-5	TGTGCCAGCCCGGGACAGGGTTTTCAGCCCCAGCATTTT	CASPGQGFQPQHF
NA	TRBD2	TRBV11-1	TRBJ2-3	TGTGCCAGCAGCTTATTTGCGGGAGGGGCCACAAATACGCAGTATTTT	CASSLFAGGATNTQYF
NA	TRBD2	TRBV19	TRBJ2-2	TGTGCCAGTAGTATAGGGCCTAGCGGGAGGCCCGGGGAGCTGTTTTTT	CASSIGPSGRPGELFF
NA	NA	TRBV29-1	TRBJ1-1	TGCAGCGTTAGTCAAGGCGGGACTGAAGCTTTCTTT	CSVSQGGTEAFF
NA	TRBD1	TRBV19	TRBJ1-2	TGTGCCAGTACCCTAGGGGACAGGGCCATTGGCTACACCTTC	CASTLGDRAIGYTF
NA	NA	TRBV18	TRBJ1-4	TGTGCCAGCTCACCCTACGGAGCAGTTGAAAAACTGTTTTTT	CASSPYGAVEKLFF
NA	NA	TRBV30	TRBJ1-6	TGTGCCTGGAGGGGCAGGGGCGCTGCTAATTCACCCCTCCACTTT	CAWRGRGAANSPLHF
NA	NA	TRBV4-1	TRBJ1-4	TGCGCCAGCAGCCAATCGACAGCTGCAACTAATGAAAAACTGTTTTTT	CASSQSTAATNEKLFF
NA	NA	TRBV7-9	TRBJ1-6	TGTGCCAGCAGCTCCACAGTGTCTAATTCACCCCTCCACTTT	CASSSTVSNSPLHF
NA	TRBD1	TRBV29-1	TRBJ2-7	TGCAGCGTTGATTCGGGACAGGGGGCGTACGAGCAGTACTTC	CSVDSGQGAYEQYF
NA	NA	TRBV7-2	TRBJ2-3	TGTGCCAGCAGCTTAGCGCTAGGAGGGAGTAGCACAGATACGCAGTATTTT	CASSLALGGSSTDTQYF
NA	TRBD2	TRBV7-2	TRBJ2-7	TGTGCCAGCAGCTCCACTAGCGGGAGTTACGAGCAGTACTTC	CASSSTSGSYEQYF
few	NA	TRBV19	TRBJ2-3	TGTGCCAGTAGTAGGGGGCGAGGGCGTACAGATACGCAGTATTTT	CASSRGRGRTDTQYF
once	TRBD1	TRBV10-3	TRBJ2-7	TGTGCCATCAGTGAGACTTCCGGGACAGGAGCCTACGAGCAGTACTTC	CAISETSGTGAYEQYF
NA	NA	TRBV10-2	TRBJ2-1	TGCGCCAGCAGTGACCCGAGGACTCCCGTCAATGAGCAGTTCTTC	CASSDPRTPVNEQFF
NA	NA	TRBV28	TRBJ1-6	TGTGCCAGCAGTTTATTCCAGGGCATCGATAATTCACCCCTCCACTTT	CASSLFQGIDNSPLHF
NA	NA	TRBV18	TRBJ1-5	TGTGCCAGCTCATCGAGCCGTTCCTTTAGCAATCAGCCCCAGCATTTT	CASSSSRSFSNQPQHF
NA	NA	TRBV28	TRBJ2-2	TGTGCCAGCAGTTTAACAGGGCGCGCCGGGGAGCTGTTTTTT	CASSLTGRAGELFF
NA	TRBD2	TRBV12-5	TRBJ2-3	TGTGCTAGTGGTTCCCCCGGGACTAGCTACCCAGATACGCAGTATTTT	CASGSPGTSYPDTQYF
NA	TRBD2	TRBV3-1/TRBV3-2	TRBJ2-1	TGTGCCAGCAGCCAAGATGCTAGCGGCCTCAATGAGCAGTTCTTC	CASSQDASGLNEQFF
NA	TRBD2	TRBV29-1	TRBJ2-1	TGCAGCGTTGAGGGCGGGAGTTTCAGCAATGAGCAGTTCTTC	CSVEGGSFSNEQFF
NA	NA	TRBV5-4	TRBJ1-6	TGTGCCAGCAGCTCGGACTTGGTTAATTCACCCCTCCACTTT	CASSSDLVNSPLHF
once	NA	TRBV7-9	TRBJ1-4	TGTGCCAGCAATTTTCGGGGGGCGAGCGGTCGGCTGTTTTTT	CASNFRGASGRLFF
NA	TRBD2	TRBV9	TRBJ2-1	TGTGCCAGCAGCGTAGGAAACGGACTAGCGGGAGACGAGCAGTTCTTC	CASSVGNGLAGDEQFF
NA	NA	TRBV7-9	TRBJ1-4	TGTGCCAGCAGCTTAGCGAAGGGAGGTAGTGAAAAACTGTTTTTT	CASSLAKGGSEKLFF
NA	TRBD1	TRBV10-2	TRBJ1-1	TGCGCCAGCAGTGAGTACGGAGGGGGCGAGGGAAAAACTGAAGCTTTCTTT	CASSEYGGGEGKTEAFF
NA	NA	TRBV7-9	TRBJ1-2	TGTGCCAGCAGCCTACTAGGCAGGGGTAGCTATGGCTACACCTTC	CASSLLGRGSYGYTF
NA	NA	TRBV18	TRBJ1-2	TGTGCCAGCTCACCAGGGTCAGGGAACCATGGCTACACCTTC	CASSPGSGNHGYTF
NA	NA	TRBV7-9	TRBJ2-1	TGTGCCAGCAGCTTAGGACAGATCAATGAGCAGTTCTTC	CASSLGQINEQFF
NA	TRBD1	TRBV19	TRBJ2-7	TGTGCCAGTAGTACTCCGGGACAGCGCTCCTACGAGCAGTACTTC	CASSTPGQRSYEQYF
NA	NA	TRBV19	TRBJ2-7	TGTGCCAGTAGCGCTAGCCGGTACGAGCAGTACTTC	CASSASRYEQYF
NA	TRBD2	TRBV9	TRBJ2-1	TGTGCCAGCAGCGTACGGGGACTAGCGGGAGTGGATGAGCAGTTCTTC	CASSVRGLAGVDEQFF
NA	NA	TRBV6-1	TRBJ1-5	TGTGCCAGCAGTGCCCAGGGCCATTATAGCAATCAGCCCCAGCATTTT	CASSAQGHYSNQPQHF
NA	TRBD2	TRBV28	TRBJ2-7	TGTGCCAGCAGTTTTACTCAAAACAGGCCCCTAGCGGGAGCCCCCTACGAGCAGTACTTC	CASSFTQNRPLAGAPYEQYF